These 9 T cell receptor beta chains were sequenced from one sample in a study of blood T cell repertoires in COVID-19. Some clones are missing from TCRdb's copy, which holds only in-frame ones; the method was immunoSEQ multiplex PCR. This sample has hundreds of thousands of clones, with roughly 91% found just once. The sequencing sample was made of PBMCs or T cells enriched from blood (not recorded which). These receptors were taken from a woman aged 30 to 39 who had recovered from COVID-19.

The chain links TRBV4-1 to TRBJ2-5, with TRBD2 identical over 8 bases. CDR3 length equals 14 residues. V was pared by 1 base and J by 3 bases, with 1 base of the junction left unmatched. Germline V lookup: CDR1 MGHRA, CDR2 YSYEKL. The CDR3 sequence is CASSQGAGEETQYF. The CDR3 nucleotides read TGCGCCAGCAGCCAAGGAGCGGGAGAAGAGACCCAGTACTTC.

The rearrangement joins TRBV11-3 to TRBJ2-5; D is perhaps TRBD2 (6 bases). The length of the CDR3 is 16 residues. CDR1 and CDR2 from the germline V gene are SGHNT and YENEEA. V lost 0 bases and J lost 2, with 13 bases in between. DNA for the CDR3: TGTGCCAGCAGCTTAGATCACGGAGGGTCTCAAGAGACCCAGTACTTC. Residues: CASSLDHGGSQETQYF.

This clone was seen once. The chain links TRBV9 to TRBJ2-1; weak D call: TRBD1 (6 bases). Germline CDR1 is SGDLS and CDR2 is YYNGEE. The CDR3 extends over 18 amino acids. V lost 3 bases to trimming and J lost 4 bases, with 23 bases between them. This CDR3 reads CASSASPNTGNDYNEQFF. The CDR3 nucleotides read TGTGCCAGCAGCGCCAGCCCTAATACAGGGAACGATTACAATGAGCAGTTCTTC.

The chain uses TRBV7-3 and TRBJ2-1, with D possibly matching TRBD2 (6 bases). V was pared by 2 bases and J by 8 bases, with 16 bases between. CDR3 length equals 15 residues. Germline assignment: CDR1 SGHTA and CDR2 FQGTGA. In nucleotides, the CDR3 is TGTGCCAGCAGCTTAGATTTCGGGAGTGGGGATGAGCAGTTCTTC. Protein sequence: CASSLDFGSGDEQFF.

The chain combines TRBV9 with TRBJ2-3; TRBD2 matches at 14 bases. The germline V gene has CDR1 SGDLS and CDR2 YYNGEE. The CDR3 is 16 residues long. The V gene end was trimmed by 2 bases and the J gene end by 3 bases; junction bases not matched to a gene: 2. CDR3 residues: CASSVGLAGGTDTQYF. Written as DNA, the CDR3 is TGTGCCAGCAGCGTTGGACTAGCGGGAGGAACAGATACGCAGTATTTT.

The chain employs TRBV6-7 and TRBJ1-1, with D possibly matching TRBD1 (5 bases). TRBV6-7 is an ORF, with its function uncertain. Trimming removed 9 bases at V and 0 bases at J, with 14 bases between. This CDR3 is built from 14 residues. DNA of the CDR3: TGTGCCAGTAGCAGGGTAGGGATGAACACTGAAGCTTTCTTT. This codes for CASSRVGMNTEAFF.

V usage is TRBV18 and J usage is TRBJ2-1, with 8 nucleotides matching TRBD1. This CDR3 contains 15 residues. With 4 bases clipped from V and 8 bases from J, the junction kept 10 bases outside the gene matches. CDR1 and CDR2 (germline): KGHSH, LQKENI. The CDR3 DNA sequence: TGTGCCAGCTCACTTACATGGACAGGGTTCGATGAGCAGTTCTTC. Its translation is CASSLTWTGFDEQFF.

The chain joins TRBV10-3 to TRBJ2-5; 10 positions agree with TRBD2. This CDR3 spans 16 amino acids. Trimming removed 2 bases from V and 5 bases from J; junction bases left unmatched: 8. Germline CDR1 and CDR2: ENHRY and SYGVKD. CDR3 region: CAISERGTSEGETQYF. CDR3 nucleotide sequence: TGTGCCATCAGTGAGAGGGGGACTAGCGAAGGGGAGACCCAGTACTTC.

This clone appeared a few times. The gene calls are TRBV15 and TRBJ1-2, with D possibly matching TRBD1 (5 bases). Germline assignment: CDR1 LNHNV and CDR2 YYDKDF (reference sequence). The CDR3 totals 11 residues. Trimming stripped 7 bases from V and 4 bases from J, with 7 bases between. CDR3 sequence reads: CATTGRYGYTF. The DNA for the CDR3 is TGTGCCACCACAGGGCGCTATGGCTACACCTTC. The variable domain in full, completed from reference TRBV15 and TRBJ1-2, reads DAMVIQNPRYQVTQFGKPVTLSCSQTLNHNVMYWYQQKSSQAPKLLFHYYDKDFNNEADTPDNFQSRRPNTSFCFLDIRSPGLGDTAMYLCATTGRYGYTFGSGTRLTVV.